This T cell receptor (beta chain) was identified in a study of cytomegalovirus exposure and HLA in healthy donors. Trimming removed 1 base from V and 5 bases from J, with 9 bases in between. The CDR3 sequence is 15 residues long. The germline V gene has CDR1 LNHNV and CDR2 YYDKDF (reference sequence). General study points: Some TCR beta chains (more than 150 of them) were listed as cytomegalovirus-associated.

This clone has a handful of counts. Its antigen is not identified. PCR amplification relied on 60 Vbeta primers (plus 13 Jbeta primers). The data were produced by immunoSEQ multiplex PCR, yet TCRdb's version contains in-frame clones alone and is incomplete. The sample gives 85,000 to 100,000 clones, 69% of which show up once; 2.7% is in the top ten. This sequence originates from a man aged 45-60 years in good health and CMV-seronegative. The sample consisted of PBMCs. The V call is TRBV15, the J call TRBJ1-6; weak D call: TRBD1 (6 bases). The chain's CDR3 is CATSRARTDNSPLHF. CDR3 bases: TGTGCCACCAGCAGAGCCCGGACAGATAATTCACCCCTCCACTTT.